The sequence of this T cell receptor (beta chain) was determined in a study of T cell responses to AZD1222 COVID-19 vaccine. To note about this clone: The antigen is undetermined.

TCRdb's copy holds only in-frame clones and misses some; the assay was immunoSEQ multiplex PCR. The sample has 110,000 or so clones; roughly 88% are singletons. Study-level findings and limits: Unmutated variant regions are reportedly targeted by nearly half of spike-specific TCRs. Most donors were white British, females outnumbered males, and clonal diversity was possibly underestimated.

The input for sequencing was peripheral blood, taken 28 days after the second AZD1222 dose. This clonotype was obtained from an adult who received the AZD1222 COVID-19 vaccine.

CDR3 bases: TGTGCCAGCAGCGCCCCAACAGGAAACTATGGCTACACCTTC. Translation gives CASSAPTGNYGYTF. The V call is TRBV7-2, the J call TRBJ1-2; tentatively, D is TRBD1 (5 bases). The V gene's germline CDR1 is SGHTA and CDR2 FQGNSA. The CDR3 is 14 residues long. Between the trimmed V and J ends, which lost 5 bases and 2 bases, there was a span of 12 bases.